Following are 7 T cell receptor beta chains from one sample sequenced in a study of T cells in Graves' hyperthyroidism and ophthalmopathy (dated by TCRdb to the late 2010s). Libraries were prepared through multiplex PCR. Sequencing was carried out with an Illumina HiSeq 2000. TCR beta CDR3 regions were amplified from RNA transcripts. The TCR CDR3 was subjected to a first round of RT-PCR using the HTBI primer set and the Qiagen OneStep RT-PCR kit. TCRdb itself trimmed the public reads at Q25 with fastp, ran MiXCR and retained productive beta chains. One record per CDR3 amino acid sequence lists the most common genes and DNA. Counted in this sample were 610,000 or so distinct CDR3 sequences; 46% of them appeared once. The ten largest clonotypes hold around 7.7% of the sample. The sequenced sample was peripheral blood or thyroid tissue (not recorded which). Every receptor here comes from a young woman with Graves' hyperthyroidism.

Points on this clonotype: This clone may be a read error of a much larger clone one base away. The rearrangement links TRBV5-1 to TRBJ2-7; 9 nucleotides align to TRBD2. CDR1 SGHRS and CDR2 YFSETQ come from the germline V gene. The CDR3 covers 15 residues. The CDR3 DNA is TGTGCCAGCAGCCAACGTCCTAGCGGGGACTACGAGCAGTACTTC. Translating it yields CASSQRPSGDYEQYF.

The rearrangement joins TRBV2 to TRBJ2-1; D may be TRBD2 (6 bases). The germline V gene encodes CDR1 SNHLY and CDR2 FYNNEI. V was pared by 7 bases and J by 5 bases, with 24 bases between. The CDR3 contains 17 residues. CDR3 coding DNA: TGTGCCAGCACCGGAGAAGGACTACGTAAGGGGCACAATGAGCAGTTCTTC. Protein product: CASTGEGLRKGHNEQFF.

The gene calls are TRBV7-2 and TRBJ1-1; 8 bases match TRBD1. CDR1 is SGHTA and CDR2 is FQGNSA in the germline V gene. The CDR3 is 10 amino acids. J gave up 11 bases and V 10 bases, and 6 bases lay outside the gene matches. In nucleotides, the CDR3 is TGTGCCACCGCGGACAGGGTGGCTTTCTTT. Translation: CATADRVAFF.

This chain connects TRBV5-5 to TRBJ2-3; D may be TRBD1 (6 bases). Between the trimmed V and J ends, which lost 1 base and 2 bases, there was a span of 11 bases. Germline loops: CDR1 SGHKS, CDR2 YYEKEE (reference sequence). There are 15 residues in the CDR3. CDR3 sequence reads: CASSLTGRDTDTQYF. In nucleotides, the CDR3 is TGTGCCAGCAGCTTGACAGGGAGAGACACAGATACGCAGTATTTT.

V gene TRBV6-5 combines with J gene TRBJ2-7; TRBD2 matches at 7 bases. The last part of the DNA fits TRBJ2-1 better; the J call may be wrong. The CDR3 is 11 residues long. Germline V lookup: CDR1 MNHEY, CDR2 SVGAGI. DNA of the CDR3: TGTGCCAGCTCCCGGGGGGAAGAGCAGTTCTTC. Translated, it gives CASSRGEEQFF.

The chain couples TRBV7-2 to TRBJ1-1, with D tentatively TRBD1 (6 bases). The germline CDR1 and CDR2 sequences are SGHTA and FQGNSA. Trimming shortened V by 4 bases and J by 4 bases, and 13 bases separated the two germline ends. The CDR3 is 14 amino acids. The CDR3 spells CASSSGVHATEAFF. CDR3 in DNA: TGTGCCAGCAGCTCAGGGGTCCACGCCACTGAAGCTTTCTTT.

V usage is TRBV7-9 and J usage is TRBJ1-5; the D is unclear. CDR3 size: 15 residues. CDR1 and CDR2 (germline): SEHNR, FQNEAQ (reference sequence). V lost 5 bases to trimming and J lost 6 bases, with 17 bases between them. The CDR3 reads CASSQDWVGSQPQHF. Here the CDR3 DNA reads TGTGCCAGCAGCCAAGACTGGGTAGGCTCTCAGCCCCAGCATTTT.